Below, 5 T cell receptor beta chains from the same sample are listed, as sequenced in a study of T cells in women clearing cervical HPV infection. Measured with immunoSEQ multiplex PCR; TCRdb has only the in-frame clones, and not every one. Its listing shows under 25,000 clones. Sequencing was done on a sample of blood buffy coat. These receptor sequences come from a woman between 18 and 69 years old with a cervical HPV16 infection that either progressed to CIN3+ or cleared (not recorded which).

Remarks on this clone: The read halts 3 residues ahead of the CDR3 end, with the missing end drawn from the germline J gene. The chain uses TRBV18 and TRBJ1-3; TRBD1 is a possible D gene (6 bases). CDR1 and CDR2 from the germline V gene are KGHSH and LQKENI. V lost 4 bases and J lost 3, with 10 bases in between. The CDR3 extends over 14 amino acids. The CDR3 protein is CASSLDRSGNTIYF. The sequenced CDR3 bases are TGTGCCAGCTCACTTGACAGGAGTGGAAACACC.

Points on this clone: The read is 3 residues too short to cover the CDR3 end, so that end is filled in from the germline J gene. The rearrangement links TRBV7-8 to TRBJ2-5, with 10 bases matching TRBD1. Germline CDR1 is SGHVS and CDR2 is FQNEAQ. The CDR3 covers 14 residues. V lost 6 bases and J lost 4; bases outside the gene matches: 5. The part of the CDR3 DNA that was read is TGTGCCAGCAGTTCGGACAGGGGGGCAGAGACC. This encodes CASSSDRGAET. The full CDR3 sequence reads CASSSDRGAETQYF.

Of note for this clone: The read stops 3 residues short of the end of the CDR3; the missing end is completed from the germline J gene. V gene TRBV5-6 combines with J gene TRBJ2-5, with TRBD1 as a possible D gene (5 bases). This CDR3 region has 13 residues. CDR1 is SGHDT and CDR2 is YYEEEE in the germline V gene. Trimming pared 1 base from V and 2 bases from J, leaving 6 bases between. Incomplete CDR3 DNA: TGTGCCAGCAGCTTGTACAGGCAAGAGACC. Translating gives CASSLYRQET. The whole CDR3 is CASSLYRQETQYF. Variable domain in full (rest from reference TRBV5-6 and TRBJ2-5): DAGVTQSPTHLIKTRGQQVTLRCSPKSGHDTVSWYQQALGQGPQFIFQYYEEEERQRGNFPDRFSGHQFPNYSSELNVNALLLGDSALYLCASSLYRQETQYFGPGTRLLVL.

This clone is classed as medium-sized by frequency. The read ends 3 residues shy of where the CDR3 ends; the end is completed using the germline J gene. The rearrangement uses TRBV6-1 and TRBJ1-2, with a possible D match to TRBD1 (5 bases). The V gene lost 5 bases and the J gene lost 3 bases, with 16 bases spanning the gap. CDR3 length: 15 amino acids. Per germline, CDR1 MNHNS and CDR2 SASEGT. CDR3 DNA (partial): TGTGCCAGCAGTCAAGGGGCAGGGCGACACTATGGC. It is translated as CASSQGAGRHYG. The full-length CDR3 reads as CASSQGAGRHYGYTF.

On this clone: The observed sequence ends 3 residues before the CDR3 terminus, with the missing tail filled in from the germline J gene. The chain has TRBV18 and TRBJ2-3; 11 nucleotides align to TRBD2. Germline CDR1 reads KGHSH; CDR2 reads LQKENI. The junction had 1 base not matched to a gene; V was cut back by 0 bases and J by 5 bases. The CDR3 totals 15 residues. The sequenced CDR3 bases are TGTGCCAGCTCACCACCGGGACTAGCGGAAGATACG. This encodes CASSPPGLAEDT. The entire CDR3 protein is CASSPPGLAEDTQYF.